The next 32 T cell receptor beta chains were all read from a single sample in a study of T cell responses to AZD1222 COVID-19 vaccine. TCRdb keeps only in-frame clones here, not all; method: immunoSEQ multiplex PCR. This sample has 85,000 to 90,000 clones, with approximately 89% found just once. The source was peripheral blood, collected on day 0 of AZD1222 vaccination. Source of these receptors: an adult in good health.

V gene TRBV18 combines with J gene TRBJ1-1; D is unclear. The V and J ends lost 3 bases and 5 bases respectively, with 16 bases between them. The CDR3 has 15 residues. Germline-derived CDR1 and CDR2 are KGHSH and LQKENI. For the CDR3, the DNA is TGTGCCAGCTCACCCGCCATGGTAGGGAAGACTGAAGCTTTCTTT. It codes for CASSPAMVGKTEAFF.

This rearrangement joins TRBV9 to TRBJ1-6, with D possibly TRBD1 on 6 matching bases. The CDR3 is made up of 15 amino acids. The germline V gene encodes CDR1 SGDLS and CDR2 YYNGEE. Trimming left V 0 bases short and J 6 bases short, with 10 bases between. This CDR3 reads CASSVGGQPNSPLHF. CDR3 DNA sequence: TGTGCCAGCAGCGTAGGAGGACAGCCTAATTCACCCCTCCACTTT.

The V gene is TRBV11-2, the J gene TRBJ1-1, with 7 bases lining up with TRBD1. The J segment lost 0 bases and the V segment lost 2 bases, leaving 3 bases of the junction unmatched. CDR1 is SGHAT, CDR2 FQNNGV, per germline. The CDR3 spans 15 residues. The CDR3 is CASSLQGQMNTEAFF. CDR3 nucleotides: TGTGCCAGCAGCTTACAGGGACAGATGAACACTGAAGCTTTCTTT. Full variable domain (remainder filled in from reference TRBV11-2 and TRBJ1-1): EAGVAQSPRYKIIEKRQSVAFWCNPISGHATLYWYQQILGQGPKLLIQFQNNGVVDDSQLPKDRFSAERLKGVDSTLKIQPAKLEDSAVYLCASSLQGQMNTEAFFGQGTRLTVV.

The genes are TRBV5-4 and TRBJ1-6; D might be TRBD1 (5 bases). Germline V gene sequence: CDR1 SGHNT, CDR2 YYREEE (reference sequence). The CDR3 is made up of 16 amino acids. Trimming removed 4 bases at V and 3 bases at J, with 14 bases between. For the CDR3, the DNA is TGTGCCAGCAGCCCCCGTGAAGGGGACTATAATTCACCCCTCCACTTT. Protein sequence: CASSPREGDYNSPLHF.

The V and J genes are TRBV9 and TRBJ2-1, with TRBD1 identical over 8 bases. This CDR3 has 15 residues. Germline lookup yields CDR1 SGDLS and CDR2 YYNGEE. V lost 1 base to trimming and J lost 8 bases; unmatched junction nucleotides: 8. The CDR3 protein is CASSVNQGAHYEQFF. The CDR3 coding sequence is TGTGCCAGCAGCGTAAACCAGGGGGCTCACTATGAGCAGTTCTTC. The complete variable domain, with remaining parts taken from reference TRBV9 and TRBJ2-1, reads DSGVTQTPKHLITATGQRVTLRCSPRSGDLSVYWYQQSLDQGLQFLIQYYNGEERAKGNILERFSAQQFPDLHSELNLSSLELGDSALYFCASSVNQGAHYEQFFGPGTRLTVL.

The chain couples TRBV5-1 to TRBJ2-7; 11 positions agree with TRBD1. V dropped 4 bases and J dropped 2; count of bases not matched to a gene: 2. This CDR3 contains 14 residues. CDR1 and CDR2 (germline): SGHRS, YFSETQ. The CDR3 coding sequence is TGCGCCAGCAGCCAGGGACAGGGGGCCTACGAGCAGTACTTC. It is translated as CASSQGQGAYEQYF.

The rearrangement joins TRBV28 to TRBJ1-5; D call uncertain. Per germline, CDR1 MDHEN and CDR2 SYDVKM. Trimming left V 7 bases short and J 5 bases short, with 9 bases between. This CDR3 has 12 residues. In DNA, the CDR3 is TGTGCCAGCACCTGGGGAGATCAGCCCCAGCATTTT. Encoded protein: CASTWGDQPQHF. The whole variable domain, remainder taken from reference TRBV28 and TRBJ1-5, is DVKVTQSSRYLVKRTGEKVFLECVQDMDHENMFWYRQDPGLGLRLIYFSYDVKMKEKGDIPEGYSVSREKKERFSLILESASTNQTSMYLCASTWGDQPQHFGDGTRLSIL.

This chain uses TRBV29-1 with TRBJ2-2; D perhaps matches TRBD1 (6 bases). Germline V gives CDR1 SQVTM, CDR2 ANQGSEA. With 6 bases removed from V and 3 bases from J, the gap between germline ends came to 14 bases. This CDR3 has 14 amino acids. The CDR3 DNA is TGCAGCGTCAGAACAGGGCGGGACACCGGGGAGCTGTTTTTT. It yields the protein CSVRTGRDTGELFF.

This sequence joins TRBV7-2 and TRBJ2-1; tentatively, D is TRBD2 (6 bases). This CDR3 has 17 amino acids. The V gene's germline CDR1 is SGHTA and CDR2 FQGNSA. Trimming removed 2 bases from V and 1 base from J, with 15 bases in between. CDR3 DNA: TGTGCCAGCAGCTTACGGGAGACCCCCCCTTCCTACAATGAGCAGTTCTTC. Translated: CASSLRETPPSYNEQFF. The whole variable domain, filled in from reference TRBV7-2 and TRBJ2-1, reads GAGVSQSPSNKVTEKGKDVELRCDPISGHTALYWYRQSLGQGLEFLIYFQGNSAPDKSGLPSDRFSAERTGGSVSTLTIQRTQQEDSAVYLCASSLRETPPSYNEQFFGPGTRLTVL.

This rearrangement joins TRBV5-4 to TRBJ2-7; D unresolved. Trimming removed 3 bases from V and 3 bases from J, with 7 bases in between. The CDR3 totals 12 residues. Germline V gene lookup returns CDR1 SGHNT and CDR2 YYREEE (reference sequence). CDR3 DNA sequence: TGTGCCAGCAGCTCCAACCTCTACGAGCAGTACTTC. Encoded protein: CASSSNLYEQYF.

This clone occurred a few times. The rearrangement joins TRBV7-9 to TRBJ1-2; D unresolved. V was cut by 1 base and J by 8 bases, with 11 bases left in between. Germline CDR1 SEHNR, CDR2 FQNEAQ (reference sequence). This CDR3 comprises 13 residues. DNA of the CDR3: TGTGCCAGCAGCTTAGGCCGTTTGAGAGGCTACACCTTC. It yields the protein CASSLGRLRGYTF.

The chain carries TRBV27 and TRBJ2-6; D remains unclear. This CDR3 spans 15 amino acids. V was trimmed by 1 base and J by 0 bases, leaving 4 bases between them. Germline V gene sequence: CDR1 MNHEY, CDR2 SMNVEV (reference sequence). The CDR3 sequence: CASSLLSSGANVLTF. DNA of the CDR3: TGTGCCAGCAGTTTATTGAGCTCTGGGGCCAACGTCCTGACTTTC.

The rearrangement uses TRBV10-3 and TRBJ1-2; D might be TRBD1 (6 bases). The CDR3 contains 15 residues. The V gene's germline CDR1 is ENHRY and CDR2 SYGVKD. The ends were cut back, 10 bases at V and 4 bases at J, with 22 bases in the middle. The CDR3 reads CASGDTYSIVYGYTF. CDR3 bases: TGTGCCAGCGGGGACACCTACTCGATCGTCTATGGCTACACCTTC.

The chain couples TRBV11-2 to TRBJ2-5; 7 bases are a match to TRBD1. J was trimmed by 0 bases and V by 5 bases; bases with no gene match: 9. The germline V gene encodes CDR1 SGHAT and CDR2 FQNNGV. The CDR3 is 16 residues long. The CDR3 DNA is TGTGCCAGCAGCCCACTTAGAGGGGGCGACCAAGAGACCCAGTACTTC. It codes for CASSPLRGGDQETQYF. The variable domain in full, with the rest retrieved from reference TRBV11-2 and TRBJ2-5, is EAGVAQSPRYKIIEKRQSVAFWCNPISGHATLYWYQQILGQGPKLLIQFQNNGVVDDSQLPKDRFSAERLKGVDSTLKIQPAKLEDSAVYLCASSPLRGGDQETQYFGPGTRLLVL.

The genes are TRBV19 and TRBJ1-1, with a weak D call TRBD1 (5 bases). V was shortened by 3 bases and J by 1 base, with 9 bases between the two germline ends. The CDR3 length is 14 residues. The V gene's germline CDR1 is LNHDA and CDR2 SQIVND (reference sequence). CDR3 in amino acids: CASSMQGRNTEAFF. The DNA for the CDR3 is TGTGCCAGTAGTATGCAGGGAAGGAACACTGAAGCTTTCTTT.

The chain is built from TRBV6-6 and TRBJ2-2, with no clear D. V was cut by 4 bases and J by 6 bases, with 9 bases left in between. The CDR3 is 13 amino acids. Germline CDR1 reads MNHNY; CDR2 reads SVGAGI (reference sequence). This CDR3 is CASSSYRAGELFF. CDR3 DNA sequence: TGTGCCAGCAGTTCTTACAGAGCCGGGGAGCTGTTTTTT.

The chain has TRBV6-6 and TRBJ2-2; D perhaps matches TRBD2 (6 bases). From germline, CDR1 is MNHNY and CDR2 SVGAGI (reference sequence). The CDR3 length is 15 residues. The CDR3 region is CAIRGGTEITGELFF. The CDR3 coding sequence is TGTGCTATAAGGGGAGGAACAGAAATCACCGGGGAGCTGTTTTTT.

This clone was detected once. V gene TRBV9 combines with J gene TRBJ1-3; 9 nucleotides match TRBD1. J gave up 1 base and V 4 bases, and 6 bases lay outside the gene matches. Germline-derived CDR1 and CDR2 are SGDLS and YYNGEE. The CDR3 is 16 residues long. The CDR3 reads CASSMTGGLSGNTIYF. CDR3 bases: TGTGCCAGCAGCATGACAGGGGGTCTTTCTGGAAACACCATATATTTT. Full variable domain (remainder filled in from reference TRBV9 and TRBJ1-3): DSGVTQTPKHLITATGQRVTLRCSPRSGDLSVYWYQQSLDQGLQFLIQYYNGEERAKGNILERFSAQQFPDLHSELNLSSLELGDSALYFCASSMTGGLSGNTIYFGEGSWLTVV.

This clone was seen once. The J gene is TRBJ2-5, the V gene TRBV5-1; 8 bases are shared with TRBD2. V was pared by 4 bases and J by 5 bases, with 10 bases of the junction left unmatched. This CDR3 comprises 15 residues. Germline-derived CDR1 and CDR2 are SGHRS and YFSETQ. CDR3 sequence reads: CASSLGLGFRETQYF. CDR3 coding DNA: TGCGCCAGCAGCCTGGGACTAGGGTTCAGGGAGACCCAGTACTTC.

The chain combines TRBV16 with TRBJ1-1; tentatively, D is TRBD1 (6 bases). CDR1 and CDR2 from the germline V gene are KGHSY and FQNENV. The CDR3 is made up of 15 amino acids. Trimming removed 5 bases at V and 3 bases at J, with 16 bases between. CDR3: CASSAGTPGYTEAFF. CDR3 nucleotide sequence: TGTGCCAGCAGCGCCGGGACACCGGGGTACACTGAAGCTTTCTTT.

This clone was found once. The chain combines TRBV6-5 with TRBJ2-2; 11 nucleotides match TRBD2. There are 15 residues in the CDR3. V lost 3 bases to trimming and J lost 6 bases; unmatched junction nucleotides: 3. Germline-derived CDR1 and CDR2 are MNHEY and SVGAGI. The CDR3 here is CASSYASGRPGELFF. The CDR3 region has the DNA TGTGCCAGCAGTTATGCTAGCGGGAGGCCCGGGGAGCTGTTTTTT.

The CDR3 DNA sequence: TGTGCCAGCAGCTTAGGGCCAGCCACGTCGGAGCAGTTCTTC. It translates to CASSLGPATSEQFF. The chain links TRBV7-7 to TRBJ2-1; D is ambiguous. This CDR3 has 14 residues. Germline-derived CDR1 and CDR2 are SSHAT and FNYEAQ (reference sequence). The ends were cut back, 1 base at V and 10 bases at J, with 14 bases in the middle.

The genes are TRBV6-2 or TRBV6-3 and TRBJ1-2, with TRBD1 as a possible D gene (6 bases). Germline lookup yields CDR1 MNHEY and CDR2 SVGEGT. The germline V and J ends were trimmed by 7 bases and 4 bases, with 13 bases remaining between them. The CDR3 covers 13 residues. In DNA form, the CDR3 reads TGTGCCAGCACCCCGACAGGAATCTATGGCTACACCTTC. Translation gives CASTPTGIYGYTF.

The V call is TRBV28, the J call TRBJ1-6; 7 nucleotides agree with TRBD1. This CDR3 comprises 15 residues. Trimming took 7 bases from V and 0 from J; bases not matched to a gene: 3. Germline CDR1 is MDHEN and CDR2 is SYDVKM. CDR3: CASKGASSYNSPLHF. Here the CDR3 DNA reads TGTGCCAGCAAGGGGGCGAGCTCCTATAATTCACCCCTCCACTTT.

The chain employs TRBV5-1 and TRBJ2-2, with 7 nucleotides matching TRBD1. CDR1 SGHRS and CDR2 YFSETQ come from the germline V gene. V lost 5 bases, J lost 5 bases, and 9 bases stayed unmatched. This CDR3 spans 15 amino acids. CDR3: CASRGATGNTGELFF. The CDR3 bases are TGCGCCAGCAGGGGGGCGACAGGGAATACCGGGGAGCTGTTTTTT.

This CDR3 is CASSYGLQWARDGYTF. The CDR3 DNA reads as TGTGCCAGCAGTTACGGTCTTCAATGGGCAAGGGATGGCTACACCTTC. V gene TRBV6-2 or TRBV6-3 combines with J gene TRBJ1-2; no definite D call. V lost 2 bases and J lost 6, with 19 bases in between. Germline CDR1 is MNHEY and CDR2 is SVGEGT. This CDR3 contains 16 residues.

The chain employs TRBV18 and TRBJ2-2; 8 bases line up with TRBD1. The CDR3 is made up of 16 amino acids. Germline CDR1 KGHSH, CDR2 LQKENI. V shed 2 bases and J 3 bases; nucleotides not matched to a gene: 5. The CDR3 DNA is TGTGCCAGCTCACCAAGGCAGGGGGCGGACACCGGGGAGCTGTTTTTT. Translating it yields CASSPRQGADTGELFF.

This chain uses TRBV29-1 with TRBJ2-1, with a possible D match to TRBD2 (6 bases). Trimming cost V 3 bases and J 0 bases, with 9 bases left between them. This CDR3 comprises 14 residues. Germline V CDR1 and CDR2: SQVTM, ANQGSEA. CDR3 protein: CSVEGGDSYNEQFF. DNA of the CDR3: TGCAGCGTTGAGGGCGGGGACTCCTACAATGAGCAGTTCTTC.

The genes are TRBV30 and TRBJ1-1; D unresolved. Trimming removed 0 bases at V and 0 bases at J, with 11 bases between. Germline V lookup: CDR1 GTSNPN, CDR2 SVGIG (reference sequence). The CDR3 length is 15 residues. The CDR3 sequence: CAWSVRGTMNTEAFF. The CDR3 DNA follows: TGTGCCTGGAGTGTACGCGGTACCATGAACACTGAAGCTTTCTTT.

V usage is TRBV3-1 (or the pseudogene TRBV3-2) and J usage is TRBJ2-3; no reliable D call. This CDR3 is built from 17 residues. Germline V gives CDR1 LGHDT, CDR2 YNNKEL (reference sequence). Between the trimmed V and J ends, which lost 3 bases and 0 bases, there was a span of 16 bases. CDR3 region: CASSHNPQVRSTDTQYF. CDR3 DNA sequence: TGTGCCAGCAGCCATAACCCGCAGGTGCGGAGCACAGATACGCAGTATTTT.

This chain connects TRBV6-2 or TRBV6-3 to TRBJ2-2; 8 bases agree with TRBD1. This CDR3 spans 15 amino acids. V lost 5 bases to trimming and J lost 5 bases; unmatched junction nucleotides: 7. The V gene's germline CDR1 is MNHEY and CDR2 SVGEGT. CDR3 region: CASSTGTGVTGELFF. The CDR3, as DNA: TGTGCCAGCAGTACTGGGACAGGAGTTACCGGGGAGCTGTTTTTT.

The chain recombines TRBV9 with TRBJ2-1; D is unresolved. The CDR3 is 16 amino acids. CDR1 and CDR2 from the germline V gene are SGDLS and YYNGEE. Between the trimmed V and J ends, which lost 0 bases and 4 bases, there was a span of 14 bases. CDR3 residues: CASSVVGSTVYNEQFF. CDR3 DNA: TGTGCCAGCAGCGTAGTCGGCAGCACGGTATACAATGAGCAGTTCTTC.